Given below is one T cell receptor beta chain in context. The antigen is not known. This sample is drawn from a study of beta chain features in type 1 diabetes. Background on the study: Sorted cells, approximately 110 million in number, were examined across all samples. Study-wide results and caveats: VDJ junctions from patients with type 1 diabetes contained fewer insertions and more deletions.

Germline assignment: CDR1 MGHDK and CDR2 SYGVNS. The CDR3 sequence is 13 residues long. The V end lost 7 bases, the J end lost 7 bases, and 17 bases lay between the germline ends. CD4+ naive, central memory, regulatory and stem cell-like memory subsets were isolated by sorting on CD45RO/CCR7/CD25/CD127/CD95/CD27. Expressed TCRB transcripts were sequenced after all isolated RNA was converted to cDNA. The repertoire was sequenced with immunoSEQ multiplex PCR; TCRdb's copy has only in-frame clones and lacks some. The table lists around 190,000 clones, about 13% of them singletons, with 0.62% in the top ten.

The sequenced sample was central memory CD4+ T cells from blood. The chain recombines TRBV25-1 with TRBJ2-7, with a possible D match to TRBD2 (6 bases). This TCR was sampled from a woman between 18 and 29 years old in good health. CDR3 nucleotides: TGTGCCAGCACGGGGACCCCGGCGGGGGAGCAGTACTTC. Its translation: CASTGTPAGEQYF.